This TCR beta chain was sequenced in a study of blood T cell repertoires in COVID-19. Study context: Samples representing acute and convalescent COVID-19 were sourced from the United States, Italy and Spain. In each case, the material was cDNA or gDNA derived from T cells, B-cell-depleted T cells, or PBMCs.

V dropped 2 bases and J dropped 2; count of bases not matched to a gene: 2. Germline V gene sequence: CDR1 KGHSH, CDR2 LQKENI. CDR3 length: 14 amino acids. In the authors' methods: How many nucleated cells were present was estimated from reference gene primer amplification. Measured with immunoSEQ multiplex PCR; TCRdb has only the in-frame clones, and not every one. V, J and clone size derive from that table, while D and trimming were established from the DNA sequence. The data show 250,000 to 350,000 clones, with roughly 87% seen just once and around 2.2% held by the top ten. This clone has just one count.

This TCR was recovered from a woman in her fifties or sixties who had recovered from COVID-19. V and J are TRBV18 and TRBJ1-2; 7 bases align to TRBD1. The sequencing sample was made of peripheral blood. The DNA for the CDR3 is TGTGCCAGCTCACCATCACAGGGGAACTATGGCTACACCTTC. Amino acids: CASSPSQGNYGYTF.